What follows are 10 T cell receptor beta chains derived from one specimen sequenced in a study of identical twins. Using its own MiXCR run on the 5' RACE reads, TCRdb lists one record per CDR3 protein. The sample lists 200,000 to 250,000 distinct CDR3 sequences, under 10% occurring once. These same data were also listed under a study on yellow fever vaccine responses in identical twins.

Sequencing used memory (CD45RO+) T cells sorted from blood. The receptors come from a young woman in good health.

The chain links TRBV29-1 to TRBJ2-7, with D perhaps matching TRBD1 (6 bases). The V gene's germline CDR1 is SQVTM and CDR2 ANQGSEA. The ends were cut back, 5 bases at V and 1 base at J, with 9 bases in the middle. This CDR3 has 12 residues. CDR3 in DNA: TGCAGCGTTTTACAGGGATCCTACGAGCAGTACTTC. Encoded protein: CSVLQGSYEQYF.

This clonotype has only a few counts. The gene calls are TRBV5-6 and TRBJ2-7, with TRBD1 matching over 12 bases. The CDR3 is 16 residues long. Germline V lookup: CDR1 SGHDT, CDR2 YYEEEE. Losses at the gene ends were 4 bases for V and 5 bases for J; bases not matched to a gene: 10. The CDR3 DNA sequence: TGTGCCAGCAGCGGGGGACAGGGGGCGAGGATGGACGAGCAGTACTTC. It specifies CASSGGQGARMDEQYF.

This clonotype has ten or more counts. The chain links TRBV6-2 or TRBV6-3 to TRBJ2-1, with D perhaps TRBD2 (6 bases). Between the trimmed V and J ends, which lost 0 bases and 7 bases, there was a span of 10 bases. The CDR3 is 14 amino acids. Germline CDR1 reads MNHEY; CDR2 reads SVGEGT. Here the CDR3 reads CASSYSSGVNEQFF. Written as DNA, the CDR3 is TGTGCCAGCAGTTACTCTAGCGGTGTAAATGAGCAGTTCTTC.

This clonotype was observed a handful of times. The chain recombines TRBV4-3 with TRBJ2-2; a weak D match, TRBD2 (7 bases). This CDR3 has 17 amino acids. Germline V gene sequence: CDR1 LGHNA, CDR2 YSLEER. Trimming took off 1 base at V and 5 bases at J, with 17 bases between the two ends. Here the CDR3 DNA reads TGCGCCAGCAGCCAAGTCCCCCAAGGGGGGGGGACCGGGGAGCTGTTTTTT. Translating it yields CASSQVPQGGGTGELFF.

Ten or more counts support this clonotype. The chain links TRBV12-3 or TRBV12-4 to TRBJ2-3, with a possible D match to TRBD1 (5 bases). The CDR3 is 16 amino acids. V was cut by 0 bases and J by 4 bases, with 14 bases left in between. The chain's CDR3 is CASSLAADTGADTQYF. The CDR3 DNA sequence: TGTGCCAGCAGTTTAGCTGCGGACACCGGCGCAGATACGCAGTATTTT.

This clonotype has a count of ten or more. This chain uses TRBV6-1 with TRBJ1-2; D gene uncertain. The germline V gene has CDR1 MNHNS and CDR2 SASEGT. The CDR3 is 14 amino acids. Trimming cost V 8 bases and J 3 bases, with 16 bases left between them. As DNA, the CDR3 is TGTGCCAGCCAGCCAAGTGGCTTAGACTATGGCTACACCTTC. It encodes CASQPSGLDYGYTF.

The chain links TRBV24-1 to TRBJ2-1, with 7 nucleotides matching TRBD2. The length of the CDR3 is 16 residues. The germline gives CDR1 KGHDR, CDR2 SFDVKD. V gave up 0 bases and J gave up 3 bases; unmatched junction bases: 4. The CDR3 sequence is CATSDLRGDGYNEQFF. CDR3 nucleotide sequence: TGTGCCACCAGTGATTTGCGGGGGGACGGCTACAATGAGCAGTTCTTC.

The sample holds a few counts of this clonotype. The CDR3 nucleotides are TGTGCCAGCAGTACAGGGGGCAATGAGCAGTTCTTC. Translated, it gives CASSTGGNEQFF. The chain couples TRBV12-3 or TRBV12-4 to TRBJ2-1, with 8 bases identical to TRBD1. After removal of 5 bases from V and 6 bases from J, the junction contained 0 bases not matched to a gene. This CDR3 has 12 residues.

CDR3 DNA sequence: TGTGCCAGCAGCGGACGCGGGGGGAGCTCCTACAATGAGCAGTTCTTC. Its protein product is CASSGRGGSSYNEQFF. This chain uses TRBV7-9 with TRBJ2-1, with TRBD2 matching 8 bases. The germline gives CDR1 SEHNR, CDR2 FQNEAQ (reference sequence). V lost 5 bases to trimming and J lost 0 bases; unmatched junction nucleotides: 6. This CDR3 spans 16 amino acids.

The CDR3 here is CSVEGSSRGERETQYF. As DNA, the CDR3 is TGCAGCGTTGAAGGGTCCTCCAGGGGTGAAAGAGAGACCCAGTACTTC. The gene calls are TRBV29-1 and TRBJ2-5; D perhaps matches TRBD1 (6 bases). The germline V gene has CDR1 SQVTM and CDR2 ANQGSEA. This CDR3 is built from 16 residues. The V end lost 1 base, the J end lost 4 bases, and 19 bases lay between the germline ends. Based on the CDR3 plus reference TRBV29-1 and TRBJ2-5, the full variable domain is SAVISQKPSRDICQRGTSLTIQCQVDSQVTMMFWYRQQPGQSLTLIATANQGSEATYESGFVIDKFPISRPNLTFSTLTVSNMSPEDSSIYLCSVEGSSRGERETQYFGPGTRLLVL.